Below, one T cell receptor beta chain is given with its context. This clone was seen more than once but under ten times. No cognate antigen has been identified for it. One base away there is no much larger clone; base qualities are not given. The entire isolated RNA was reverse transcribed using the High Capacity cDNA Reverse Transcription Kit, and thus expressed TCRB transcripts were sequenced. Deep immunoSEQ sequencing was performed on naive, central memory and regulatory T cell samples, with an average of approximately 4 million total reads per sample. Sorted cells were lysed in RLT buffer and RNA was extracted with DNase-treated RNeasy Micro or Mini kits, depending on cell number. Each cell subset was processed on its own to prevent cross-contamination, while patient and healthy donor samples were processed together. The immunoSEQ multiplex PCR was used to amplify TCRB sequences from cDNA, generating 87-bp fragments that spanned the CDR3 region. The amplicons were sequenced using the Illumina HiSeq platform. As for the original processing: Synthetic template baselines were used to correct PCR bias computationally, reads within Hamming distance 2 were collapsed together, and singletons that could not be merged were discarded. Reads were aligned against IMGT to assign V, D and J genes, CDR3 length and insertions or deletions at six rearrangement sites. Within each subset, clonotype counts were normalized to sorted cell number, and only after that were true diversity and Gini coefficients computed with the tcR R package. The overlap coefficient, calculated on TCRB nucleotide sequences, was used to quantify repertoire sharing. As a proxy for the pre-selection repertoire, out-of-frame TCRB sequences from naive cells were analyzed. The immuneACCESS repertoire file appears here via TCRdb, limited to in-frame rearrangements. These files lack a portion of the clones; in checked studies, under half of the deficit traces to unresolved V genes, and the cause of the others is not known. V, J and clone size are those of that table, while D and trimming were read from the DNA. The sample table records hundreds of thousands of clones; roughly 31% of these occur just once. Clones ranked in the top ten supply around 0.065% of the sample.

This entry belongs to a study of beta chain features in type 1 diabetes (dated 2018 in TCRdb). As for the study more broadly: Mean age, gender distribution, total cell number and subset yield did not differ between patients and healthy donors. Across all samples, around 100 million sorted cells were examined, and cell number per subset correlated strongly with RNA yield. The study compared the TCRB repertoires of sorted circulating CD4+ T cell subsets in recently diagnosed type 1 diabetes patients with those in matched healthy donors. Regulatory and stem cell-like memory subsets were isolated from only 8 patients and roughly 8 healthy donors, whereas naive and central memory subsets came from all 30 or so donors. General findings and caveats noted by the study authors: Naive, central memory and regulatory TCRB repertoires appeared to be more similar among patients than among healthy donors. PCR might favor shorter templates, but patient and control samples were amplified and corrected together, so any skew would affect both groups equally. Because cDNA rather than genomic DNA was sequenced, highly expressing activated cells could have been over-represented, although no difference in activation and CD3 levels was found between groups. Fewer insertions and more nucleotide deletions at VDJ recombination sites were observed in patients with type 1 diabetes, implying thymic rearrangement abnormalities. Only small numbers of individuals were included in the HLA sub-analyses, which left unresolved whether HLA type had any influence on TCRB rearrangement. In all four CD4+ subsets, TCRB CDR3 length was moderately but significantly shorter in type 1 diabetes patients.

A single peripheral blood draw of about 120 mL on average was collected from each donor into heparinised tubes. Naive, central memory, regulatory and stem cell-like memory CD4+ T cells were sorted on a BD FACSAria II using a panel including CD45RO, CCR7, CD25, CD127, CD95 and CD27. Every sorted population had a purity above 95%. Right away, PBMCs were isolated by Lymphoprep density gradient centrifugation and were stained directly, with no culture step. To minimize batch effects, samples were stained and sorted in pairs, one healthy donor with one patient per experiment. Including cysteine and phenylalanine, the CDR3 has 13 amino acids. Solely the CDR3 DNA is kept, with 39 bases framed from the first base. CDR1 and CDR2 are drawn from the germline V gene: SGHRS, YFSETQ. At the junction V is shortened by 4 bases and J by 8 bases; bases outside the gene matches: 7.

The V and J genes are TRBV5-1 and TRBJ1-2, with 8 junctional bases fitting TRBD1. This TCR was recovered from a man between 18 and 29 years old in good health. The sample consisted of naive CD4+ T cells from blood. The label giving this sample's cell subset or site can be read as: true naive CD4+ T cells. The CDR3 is CASSPGQERGYTF. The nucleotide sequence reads TGCGCCAGCAGCCCGGGACAGGAGAGAGGCTACACCTTC.